One sample yielded the 9 T cell receptor beta chains listed below, sequenced in a study of blood T cell repertoires in COVID-19. Assay: immunoSEQ multiplex PCR; the TCRdb copy retains only in-frame clones and omits some. The table records hundreds of thousands of clones, less than 90% of them present only once. Source material: peripheral blood. Receptor source: a woman in her 70s with COVID-19, enrolled during active disease.

The chain couples TRBV28 to TRBJ1-6; unclear D gene. The V end lost 4 bases, the J end lost 6 bases, and 4 bases lay between the germline ends. Germline V lookup: CDR1 MDHEN, CDR2 SYDVKM. The CDR3 consists of 12 residues. This CDR3 reads CASSSGNSPLHF. The CDR3 nucleotides read TGTGCCAGCAGTTCGGGTAATTCACCCCTCCACTTT.

The rearrangement uses TRBV18 and TRBJ2-5, with 7 bases lining up with TRBD1. The CDR3 runs to 13 residues. Germline V CDR1 and CDR2: KGHSH, LQKENI. V was pared by 5 bases and J by 3 bases, with 3 bases of the junction left unmatched. The CDR3 sequence is CASSAGTEETQYF. CDR3 in DNA: TGTGCCAGCTCAGCCGGGACAGAAGAGACCCAGTACTTC.

This chain uses TRBV7-9 with TRBJ1-2; the D is unclear. V lost 5 bases and J lost 5, with 15 bases in between. The germline CDR1 and CDR2 sequences are SEHNR and FQNEAQ (reference sequence). CDR3 length: 14 amino acids. This CDR3 is CASSPPREGYGYTF. CDR3 in DNA: TGTGCCAGCAGCCCCCCAAGGGAGGGTTATGGCTACACCTTC.

There are a few counts of this clone. V is TRBV7-6 and J is TRBJ1-4, with D maybe TRBD1 (5 bases). V was pared by 1 base and J by 6 bases, with 9 bases between. The CDR3 has 14 amino acids. Germline V gene data show CDR1 as SGHVS and CDR2 as FNYEAQ. The CDR3 loop is CASSLVVGDEKLFF. The CDR3 region has the DNA TGTGCCAGCAGCTTAGTAGTAGGGGATGAAAAACTGTTTTTT.

This chain connects TRBV9 to TRBJ2-7; 7 bases are a match to TRBD2. CDR1 is SGDLS and CDR2 is YYNGEE in the germline V gene. The V segment lost 0 bases and the J segment 6 bases; nucleotides outside the gene matches: 9. The CDR3 loop spans 15 amino acids. The CDR3 DNA is TGTGCCAGCAGCGTAGGAGGAGCGGGGATTCGCGAGCAGTACTTC. Translation gives CASSVGGAGIREQYF.

This chain connects TRBV20-1 to TRBJ2-5; no clear D. CDR3 length: 11 residues. Per germline, CDR1 DFQATT and CDR2 SNEGSKA (reference sequence). CDR3 sequence reads: CSWRYQETQYF. DNA of the CDR3: TGCAGCTGGCGGTATCAAGAGACCCAGTACTTC.

The genes are TRBV7-2 and TRBJ1-1; 9 bases are a match to TRBD1. The junction had 9 bases not matched to a gene; V was cut back by 5 bases and J by 8 bases. Germline V gene lookup returns CDR1 SGHTA and CDR2 FQGNSA. The CDR3 covers 14 residues. The DNA of the CDR3 is TGTGCCAGCAGCGCTCCGTCTACAGGGGGCGAAGCTTTCTTT. It codes for CASSAPSTGGEAFF.

This clone showed up just a few times. The rearrangement joins TRBV6-5 to TRBJ1-2; 8 bases agree with TRBD1. The CDR3 loop spans 15 amino acids. Trimming removed 6 bases from V and 4 bases from J; junction bases left unmatched: 10. The germline V gene has CDR1 MNHEY and CDR2 SVGAGI. The CDR3: CASSPSGTGGYGYTF. The CDR3 DNA sequence: TGTGCCAGCAGCCCCTCCGGGACAGGAGGCTATGGCTACACCTTC.

The V call is TRBV5-4, the J call TRBJ2-1; TRBD2 aligns across 7 bases. Germline values: CDR1 SGHNT, CDR2 YYREEE (reference sequence). The CDR3 extends over 16 amino acids. Germline trimming cut 2 bases from V and 4 bases from J; bases unmatched to any gene: 9. CDR3 in amino acids: CASSFGGGALYNEQFF. As DNA, the CDR3 is TGTGCCAGCAGCTTTGGGGGGGGTGCACTTTACAATGAGCAGTTCTTC.